The text below deals with one TCR beta chain. The CDR3 covers 16 residues. Trimming removed 3 bases from V and 0 bases from J, with 9 bases in between. Germline-derived CDR1 and CDR2 are MNHEY and SMNVEV (reference sequence). This record comes from a study of blood T cell repertoires in COVID-19. Study summary: Material from acute and convalescent COVID-19 was sourced from the United States, Italy and Spain. T cells, B-cell-depleted T cells, or PBMCs provided the cDNA or gDNA that served as material.

As originally analysed: Estimates of nucleated cell counts were drawn from the amplification of reference gene primers. Measured with immunoSEQ multiplex PCR; TCRdb has only the in-frame clones, and not every one. V and J calls plus clone size are reproduced from that table; the DNA served to infer D and trimming. This repertoire shows about 110,000 clones, 75% to 85% found once; its top ten account for 7.9%. The rearrangement links TRBV27 to TRBJ2-6; no reliable D call. Sequencing was performed on peripheral blood. This clonotype was sampled from a man between 70 and 80 years old with acute or convalescent COVID-19. As DNA, the CDR3 is TGTGCCAGCAGTTTGTTCAGGCCCTCTGGGGCCAACGTCCTGACTTTC. It specifies CASSLFRPSGANVLTF.